This TCR beta chain was recovered during a study of blood T cells in healthy people across ages. CDR3 size: 16 residues. CDR1 SGHTA and CDR2 FQGNSA come from the germline V gene. The germline V and J ends were trimmed by 5 bases and 4 bases, with 18 bases remaining between them. Next came a second PCR, run for roughly 7 to 12 cycles, which used a sample-barcoded 5' primer along with a J-beta primer mix. The template-switch adaptor, which had 12 random nucleotides, put a tag on each cDNA molecule. In TCRdb, the 5' RACE reads were re-called with MiXCR into one record per CDR3 protein. This sample has around 1,900,000 distinct CDR3 sequences, with roughly two fifths found just once. This clonotype appeared a few times. Its target is not known. Study-wide findings and caveats: Strong correlation was found linking TCR beta diversity to naive T cell percentage. Estimated diversity, derived from one million T cells, was regarded as an underestimate.

The chain employs TRBV7-2 and TRBJ2-4; possible D gene TRBD1, 5 bases. The clonotype was recovered from a human donor in good health. Sequencing used blood. The CDR3: CASSPSIRGSKNIQYF. The CDR3 DNA is TGTGCCAGCAGCCCTTCTATAAGGGGCAGTAAAAACATTCAGTACTTC.